These T cell receptor beta chains were read from a single sample in a study of T-cell memory formation after mild COVID-19. One entry per CDR3 protein results from TCRdb running MiXCR on the 5' RACE reads. Of about 160,000 distinct CDR3 sequences in the sample, 30% to 35% were seen once. Sequencing was carried out using PBMCs or a T cell subset sorted from them (not recorded which). The receptors were gathered from an adult woman who had mild COVID-19 (a few samples of this study predate the infection). Cell type and time point are not known. Each CDR3 is given with its conserved first and last residue. Each record gives: J gene, clone size, V gene, D gene, CDR3 protein, CDR3 DNA. D genes are given only for firm matches. Expanded clones get a size class; other rows say once, few or many, or leave the size out.

J gene: TRBJ1-1; clone size: -; V gene: TRBV5-1; D gene: -; CDR3 protein: CASSSVMMGGEAFF; CDR3 DNA: TGCGCCAGCAGCTCGGTGATGATGGGAGGCGAAGCTTTCTTT
J gene: TRBJ2-1; clone size: once; V gene: TRBV4-3; D gene: -; CDR3 protein: CASSQDRRGSRLYNEQFF; CDR3 DNA: TGCGCCAGCAGCCAAGATAGACGGGGATCCAGACTTTACAATGAGCAGTTCTTC
J gene: TRBJ2-7; clone size: -; V gene: TRBV5-5; D gene: TRBD1; CDR3 protein: CASSLVGTDGYEQYF; CDR3 DNA: TGTGCCAGCAGCTTGGTGGGGACAGACGGCTACGAGCAGTACTTC
J gene: TRBJ2-3; clone size: -; V gene: TRBV29-1; D gene: TRBD2; CDR3 protein: CSVVFSAGGPGTDTQYF; CDR3 DNA: TGCAGCGTTGTTTTCTCGGCGGGAGGGCCGGGAACAGATACGCAGTATTTT
J gene: TRBJ2-7; clone size: few; V gene: TRBV4-1; D gene: -; CDR3 protein: CASSLNGGTATYEQYF; CDR3 DNA: TGCGCCAGCAGCCTTAACGGCGGGACGGCCACCTACGAGCAGTACTTC
J gene: TRBJ2-1; clone size: -; V gene: TRBV5-1; D gene: TRBD2; CDR3 protein: CASSQTSGTYNEQFF; CDR3 DNA: TGCGCCAGCAGCCAGACTAGCGGCACTTACAATGAGCAGTTCTTC
J gene: TRBJ1-2; clone size: -; V gene: TRBV21-1; D gene: -; CDR3 protein: CASSKTRGAYGYTF; CDR3 DNA: TGTGCCAGCAGCAAAACCCGGGGGGCGTATGGCTACACCTTC
J gene: TRBJ2-7; clone size: -; V gene: TRBV29-1; D gene: -; CDR3 protein: CSVRGGGSYEQYF; CDR3 DNA: TGCAGCGTTCGTGGGGGTGGTTCCTACGAGCAGTACTTC
J gene: TRBJ2-3; clone size: many; V gene: TRBV12-3/TRBV12-4; D gene: TRBD2; CDR3 protein: CASSPGLAGTDTQYF; CDR3 DNA: TGTGCCAGCAGCCCGGGACTAGCTGGCACAGATACGCAGTATTTT
J gene: TRBJ1-1; clone size: -; V gene: TRBV11-2; D gene: -; CDR3 protein: CASSLDRLHRLNTEAFF; CDR3 DNA: TGTGCCAGCAGCTTAGATAGGCTTCACAGATTGAACACTGAAGCTTTCTTT
J gene: TRBJ2-7; clone size: many; V gene: TRBV28; D gene: TRBD2; CDR3 protein: CASSLWAGATEEQYF; CDR3 DNA: TGTGCCAGCAGTTTATGGGCGGGAGCAACGGAGGAGCAGTACTTC
J gene: TRBJ2-2; clone size: -; V gene: TRBV4-2; D gene: TRBD2; CDR3 protein: CASSQDSTSGSLGELFF; CDR3 DNA: TGTGCCAGCAGCCAAGATAGCACTAGCGGGAGTCTCGGGGAGCTGTTTTTT
J gene: TRBJ2-5; clone size: once; V gene: TRBV6-5; D gene: TRBD2; CDR3 protein: CASMTAGGQETQYF; CDR3 DNA: TGTGCCAGCATGACAGCGGGAGGGCAAGAGACCCAGTACTTC
J gene: TRBJ2-5; clone size: once; V gene: TRBV24-1; D gene: TRBD2; CDR3 protein: CATSDPAGGPFLAQETQYF; CDR3 DNA: TGTGCCACCAGTGATCCAGCGGGGGGGCCTTTTTTGGCACAAGAGACCCAGTACTTC
J gene: TRBJ2-7; clone size: few; V gene: TRBV20-1; D gene: TRBD2; CDR3 protein: CSAMQTSGSYEQYF; CDR3 DNA: TGCAGTGCTATGCAGACTAGCGGGAGCTACGAGCAGTACTTC
J gene: TRBJ1-1; clone size: few; V gene: TRBV7-6; D gene: TRBD1; CDR3 protein: CASSLTGVTEAFF; CDR3 DNA: TGTGCCAGCAGCCTTACAGGGGTCACTGAAGCTTTCTTT
J gene: TRBJ2-1; clone size: few; V gene: TRBV5-1; D gene: -; CDR3 protein: CASSSAAGPGEQFF; CDR3 DNA: TGCGCCAGCAGCTCGGCAGCGGGCCCCGGCGAGCAGTTCTTC
J gene: TRBJ2-2; clone size: few; V gene: TRBV5-4; D gene: -; CDR3 protein: CASSHTGELFF; CDR3 DNA: TGTGCCAGCAGCCACACCGGGGAGCTGTTTTTT
J gene: TRBJ2-6; clone size: -; V gene: TRBV24-1; D gene: TRBD2; CDR3 protein: CATAGAGANVLTF; CDR3 DNA: TGTGCCACCGCGGGAGCTGGGGCCAACGTCCTGACTTTC
J gene: TRBJ2-7; clone size: few; V gene: TRBV7-2; D gene: TRBD2; CDR3 protein: CASSPGLAVSYEQYF; CDR3 DNA: TGTGCCAGCAGCCCCGGACTAGCGGTCTCCTACGAGCAGTACTTC
J gene: TRBJ2-7; clone size: -; V gene: TRBV7-9; D gene: -; CDR3 protein: CASSSTSYEQYF; CDR3 DNA: TGTGCCAGCAGCTCCACCTCCTACGAGCAGTACTTC
J gene: TRBJ2-2; clone size: few; V gene: TRBV12-3/TRBV12-4; D gene: TRBD2; CDR3 protein: CASTGLATGELFF; CDR3 DNA: TGTGCCAGCACGGGACTAGCCACCGGGGAGCTGTTTTTT
J gene: TRBJ2-7; clone size: -; V gene: TRBV19; D gene: TRBD2; CDR3 protein: CASSKLAETFYEQYF; CDR3 DNA: TGTGCCAGTAGCAAACTAGCGGAGACCTTCTACGAGCAGTACTTC
J gene: TRBJ2-2; clone size: -; V gene: TRBV6-5; D gene: TRBD2; CDR3 protein: CASSYTSGRGTGELFF; CDR3 DNA: TGTGCCAGCAGTTACACTAGCGGGAGGGGCACCGGGGAGCTGTTTTTT
J gene: TRBJ1-1; clone size: -; V gene: TRBV3-1; D gene: -; CDR3 protein: CASSQGRVKNTEAFF; CDR3 DNA: TGTGCCAGCAGCCAAGGCAGGGTTAAGAACACTGAAGCTTTCTTT
J gene: TRBJ2-3; clone size: -; V gene: TRBV18; D gene: TRBD2; CDR3 protein: CASSPSTSGRQTFRGYF; CDR3 DNA: TGTGCCAGCTCACCTTCGACTAGCGGGAGACAGACCTTTAGGGGGTATTTT
J gene: TRBJ2-4; clone size: -; V gene: TRBV20-1; D gene: -; CDR3 protein: CSARRQGSQNIQYF; CDR3 DNA: TGCAGTGCTAGACGTCAGGGGTCCCAAAACATTCAGTACTTC
J gene: TRBJ1-2; clone size: -; V gene: TRBV11-2; D gene: -; CDR3 protein: CASSLAGDLYGYTF; CDR3 DNA: TGTGCCAGCAGCTTAGCAGGGGACCTCTATGGCTACACCTTC
J gene: TRBJ1-2; clone size: -; V gene: TRBV5-1; D gene: TRBD1; CDR3 protein: CASSFRDRGLDGYTF; CDR3 DNA: TGCGCCAGCAGCTTTCGGGACAGGGGATTGGATGGCTACACCTTC
J gene: TRBJ2-1; clone size: -; V gene: TRBV18; D gene: TRBD2; CDR3 protein: CASSPIAGSTQNEQFF; CDR3 DNA: TGTGCCAGCTCACCAATAGCGGGATCCACCCAGAATGAGCAGTTCTTC
J gene: TRBJ2-7; clone size: -; V gene: TRBV7-9; D gene: TRBD1; CDR3 protein: CASSLDGAGGSYEQYF; CDR3 DNA: TGTGCCAGCAGCTTAGACGGGGCAGGGGGCTCTTACGAGCAGTACTTC
J gene: TRBJ1-5; clone size: -; V gene: TRBV7-2; D gene: -; CDR3 protein: CASSLSYSNQPQHF; CDR3 DNA: TGTGCCAGCAGCTTGAGTTATAGCAATCAGCCCCAGCATTTT
J gene: TRBJ2-1; clone size: -; V gene: TRBV29-1; D gene: TRBD2; CDR3 protein: CSVALAGGGSRNEQFF; CDR3 DNA: TGCAGCGTTGCTCTGGCGGGGGGCGGGAGCCGCAATGAGCAGTTCTTC
J gene: TRBJ2-1; clone size: -; V gene: TRBV5-1; D gene: -; CDR3 protein: CASSYLLAGNEQFF; CDR3 DNA: TGCGCCAGCAGCTACCTTCTAGCTGGCAATGAGCAGTTCTTC
J gene: TRBJ2-1; clone size: -; V gene: TRBV20-1; D gene: -; CDR3 protein: CSGGHRTSYEQFF; CDR3 DNA: TGCAGTGGGGGGCACAGGACAAGCTATGAGCAGTTCTTC
J gene: TRBJ2-5; clone size: -; V gene: TRBV12-3/TRBV12-4; D gene: -; CDR3 protein: CASSFRVVETQYF; CDR3 DNA: TGTGCCAGCAGTTTCCGGGTAGTGGAGACCCAGTACTTC
J gene: TRBJ1-4; clone size: few; V gene: TRBV24-1; D gene: -; CDR3 protein: CATSDPHGANEKLFF; CDR3 DNA: TGTGCCACCAGTGACCCCCATGGGGCGAATGAAAAACTGTTTTTT
J gene: TRBJ1-3; clone size: -; V gene: TRBV6-6; D gene: TRBD1; CDR3 protein: CASSYQGVAGNTIYF; CDR3 DNA: TGTGCCAGCAGTTACCAGGGGGTAGCTGGAAACACCATATATTTT
J gene: TRBJ1-2; clone size: -; V gene: TRBV20-1; D gene: -; CDR3 protein: CSARGIGRANYGYTF; CDR3 DNA: TGCAGTGCTAGAGGTATCGGCAGGGCTAACTATGGCTACACCTTC
J gene: TRBJ2-7; clone size: -; V gene: TRBV6-2/TRBV6-3; D gene: TRBD2; CDR3 protein: CASRTGTSGAYEQYF; CDR3 DNA: TGTGCCAGCAGGACCGGGACTAGCGGAGCCTACGAGCAGTACTTC
J gene: TRBJ1-2; clone size: -; V gene: TRBV7-6; D gene: -; CDR3 protein: CASSSVDLIYGYTF; CDR3 DNA: TGTGCCAGCAGCTCCGTAGACCTAATTTATGGCTACACCTTC
J gene: TRBJ2-2; clone size: -; V gene: TRBV5-1; D gene: TRBD2; CDR3 protein: CASSPLAGGNTGELFF; CDR3 DNA: TGCGCCAGCAGCCCCTTAGCGGGGGGGAACACCGGGGAGCTGTTTTTT
J gene: TRBJ1-5; clone size: many; V gene: TRBV3-1; D gene: -; CDR3 protein: CASSQYGSSNQPQHF; CDR3 DNA: TGTGCCAGCAGCCAATACGGCAGTAGCAATCAGCCCCAGCATTTT
J gene: TRBJ2-7; clone size: few; V gene: TRBV7-9; D gene: -; CDR3 protein: CASSSAGPYEQYF; CDR3 DNA: TGTGCCAGCAGCTCAGCCGGACCTTACGAGCAGTACTTC
J gene: TRBJ1-1; clone size: few; V gene: TRBV10-3; D gene: -; CDR3 protein: CAISGDTNTEAFF; CDR3 DNA: TGTGCCATCAGTGGGGACACCAACACTGAAGCTTTCTTT
J gene: TRBJ2-1; clone size: -; V gene: TRBV13; D gene: -; CDR3 protein: CASSFRRNNEQFF; CDR3 DNA: TGTGCCAGCAGCTTTCGACGGAACAATGAGCAGTTCTTC
J gene: TRBJ2-3; clone size: -; V gene: TRBV7-9; D gene: -; CDR3 protein: CASSSQVIPGRRTDTQYF; CDR3 DNA: TGTGCCAGCAGCTCACAGGTGATACCGGGACGCCGAACAGATACGCAGTATTTT
J gene: TRBJ2-7; clone size: few; V gene: TRBV7-2; D gene: -; CDR3 protein: CASSLLGKGYEQYF; CDR3 DNA: TGTGCCAGCAGCTTACTGGGGAAAGGCTACGAGCAGTACTTC
J gene: TRBJ2-3; clone size: -; V gene: TRBV5-5; D gene: TRBD2; CDR3 protein: CASSLEGTSTGTQYF; CDR3 DNA: TGTGCCAGCAGCTTGGAGGGGACTAGCACCGGTACGCAGTATTTT
J gene: TRBJ2-5; clone size: few; V gene: TRBV6-6; D gene: -; CDR3 protein: CASSYSKKRVETQYF; CDR3 DNA: TGTGCCAGCAGTTACTCGAAGAAAAGGGTGGAGACCCAGTACTTC
J gene: TRBJ2-7; clone size: few; V gene: TRBV7-2; D gene: -; CDR3 protein: CASSLKGRESGIPFSYEQYF; CDR3 DNA: TGTGCCAGCAGCTTAAAGGGCAGAGAGTCCGGTATACCCTTCTCCTACGAGCAGTACTTC
J gene: TRBJ2-5; clone size: many; V gene: TRBV20-1; D gene: TRBD1; CDR3 protein: CSARAPGQQETQYF; CDR3 DNA: TGCAGTGCTAGAGCTCCGGGACAGCAAGAGACCCAGTACTTC
J gene: TRBJ2-5; clone size: -; V gene: TRBV20-1; D gene: -; CDR3 protein: CSVRGDGETQYF; CDR3 DNA: TGCAGTGTTCGAGGGGACGGGGAGACCCAGTACTTC
J gene: TRBJ1-1; clone size: -; V gene: TRBV24-1; D gene: -; CDR3 protein: CATSDLQGTEAFF; CDR3 DNA: TGTGCCACCAGTGATTTACAGGGCACTGAAGCTTTCTTT
J gene: TRBJ1-1; clone size: -; V gene: TRBV12-3/TRBV12-4; D gene: -; CDR3 protein: CASSTGTPGAFF; CDR3 DNA: TGTGCCAGCAGTACAGGAACCCCAGGGGCTTTCTTT
J gene: TRBJ2-1; clone size: -; V gene: TRBV20-1; D gene: -; CDR3 protein: CSALNHRRDNEQFF; CDR3 DNA: TGCAGTGCCCTAAATCACAGGCGGGACAATGAGCAGTTCTTC
J gene: TRBJ2-2; clone size: -; V gene: TRBV25-1; D gene: -; CDR3 protein: CASSDQPGLTGELFF; CDR3 DNA: TGTGCCAGCAGTGACCAACCAGGCCTCACCGGGGAGCTGTTTTTT